The rows below give T cell receptor beta chains drawn from one sample of a study of cytomegalovirus exposure and HLA in healthy donors. Repertoires were generated with immunoSEQ multiplex PCR, while TCRdb's copy carries only in-frame clones and drops some. The sample records 100,000 to 150,000 clones, 8% to 11% being singletons. Sample: PBMCs. The receptors were gathered from a young woman in good health and CMV-seropositive. Each CDR3 is given with its conserved first and last residue. The order of the fields is J gene, D gene, V gene, clone size, CDR3 DNA, CDR3 protein. D genes are given only for firm matches. Rows give clone size only sometimes, using once, few, many, or a class for an expanded clone.

J gene: TRBJ1-5; D gene: TRBD1; V gene: TRBV30; clone size: few; CDR3 DNA: TGTGCCTGGAGTAAACAGGGGCCTCAGCCCCAGCATTTT; CDR3 protein: CAWSKQGPQPQHF
J gene: TRBJ2-2; D gene: .; V gene: TRBV9; clone size: .; CDR3 DNA: TGTGCCAGCAGCGTACGTGGCGGCAGCACCGGGGAGCTGTTTTTT; CDR3 protein: CASSVRGGSTGELFF
J gene: TRBJ2-1; D gene: TRBD2; V gene: TRBV6-1; clone size: few; CDR3 DNA: TGTGCCAGCAGTGAAAAAGTGGGAGGGGGACTAGCGGGGTACAATGAGCAGTTCTTC; CDR3 protein: CASSEKVGGGLAGYNEQFF
J gene: TRBJ2-5; D gene: TRBD2; V gene: TRBV4-1; clone size: few; CDR3 DNA: TGCGCCAGCAGCCCCTCACTAGCGGGAAGTTCGGCCCAGTACTTC; CDR3 protein: CASSPSLAGSSAQYF
J gene: TRBJ2-7; D gene: .; V gene: TRBV5-4; clone size: .; CDR3 DNA: TGTGCCAGCAGCTTGCCCGGGAGCTCCTACGAGCAGTACTTC; CDR3 protein: CASSLPGSSYEQYF
J gene: TRBJ2-7; D gene: .; V gene: TRBV5-1; clone size: few; CDR3 DNA: TGCGCCAGCAGCTTAGAGGGTTTCTCCTACGAGCAGTACTTC; CDR3 protein: CASSLEGFSYEQYF
J gene: TRBJ2-2; D gene: .; V gene: TRBV4-1; clone size: few; CDR3 DNA: TGCGCCAGCCGAACGCGTCCCGACGGGGAGCTGTTTTTT; CDR3 protein: CASRTRPDGELFF
J gene: TRBJ2-2; D gene: TRBD2; V gene: TRBV6-1; clone size: many; CDR3 DNA: TGTGCCAGCAGTGAAGTTAATTGGTTTCGGGGACTAGCCGGGGAGCTGTTTTTT; CDR3 protein: CASSEVNWFRGLAGELFF
J gene: TRBJ2-1; D gene: TRBD2; V gene: TRBV10-3; clone size: few; CDR3 DNA: TGTGCCATCAGGGGACTAGCGGACAATGAGCAGTTCTTC; CDR3 protein: CAIRGLADNEQFF
J gene: TRBJ2-5; D gene: .; V gene: TRBV5-4; clone size: .; CDR3 DNA: TGTGCCAGCAGCTTACAGGGAAACCAAGAGACCCAGTACTTC; CDR3 protein: CASSLQGNQETQYF
J gene: TRBJ2-6; D gene: TRBD2; V gene: TRBV5-1; clone size: few; CDR3 DNA: TGCGCCAGCAGGCACCTACTAGCGGACCGCTCTGGGGCCAACGTCCTGACTTTC; CDR3 protein: CASRHLLADRSGANVLTF
J gene: TRBJ2-1; D gene: .; V gene: TRBV11-2; clone size: .; CDR3 DNA: TGTGCCAGCACCACCCTCTGGGCCCCTGAGCAGTTCTTC; CDR3 protein: CASTTLWAPEQFF
J gene: TRBJ2-1; D gene: .; V gene: TRBV28; clone size: .; CDR3 DNA: TGTGCCAGCAGTTCTCCTCCTACAGCGGGTTCCTACAATGAGCAGTTCTTC; CDR3 protein: CASSSPPTAGSYNEQFF
J gene: TRBJ2-4; D gene: TRBD2; V gene: TRBV19; clone size: .; CDR3 DNA: TGTGCCAGTAGTTCTGGACTAGCGGGCCCCGTGGGCGTCAAAAACATTCAGTACTTC; CDR3 protein: CASSSGLAGPVGVKNIQYF
J gene: TRBJ1-4; D gene: .; V gene: TRBV19; clone size: .; CDR3 DNA: TGTGCCAGTAGTAACAGGGCAACTAATGAAAAACTGTTTTTT; CDR3 protein: CASSNRATNEKLFF
J gene: TRBJ2-5; D gene: .; V gene: TRBV7-2; clone size: few; CDR3 DNA: TGTGCCAGCAGCTTTAGTAGCGGTCAAGAGACCCAGTACTTC; CDR3 protein: CASSFSSGQETQYF
J gene: TRBJ1-1; D gene: TRBD1; V gene: TRBV30; clone size: .; CDR3 DNA: TGTGCCTGGCTGGGACAGGCGAACACTGAAGCTTTCTTT; CDR3 protein: CAWLGQANTEAFF
J gene: TRBJ2-1; D gene: .; V gene: TRBV5-1; clone size: .; CDR3 DNA: TGCGCCAGCACCGACAAGGCCGGGACAACGAATGAGCAGTTCTTC; CDR3 protein: CASTDKAGTTNEQFF
J gene: TRBJ2-1; D gene: .; V gene: TRBV5-5; clone size: .; CDR3 DNA: TGTGCCAGCAGCTTTCCAGGTACGGATGAGCAGTTCTTC; CDR3 protein: CASSFPGTDEQFF
J gene: TRBJ1-2; D gene: TRBD1; V gene: TRBV10-2; clone size: few; CDR3 DNA: TGCGCCAGCAGTGAACGACAGGGGGCGCAGGGCTACACCTTC; CDR3 protein: CASSERQGAQGYTF
J gene: TRBJ2-2; D gene: .; V gene: TRBV5-4; clone size: .; CDR3 DNA: TGTGCCAGCAGCAACCCCGATTGGGGGCCGGACACCGGGGAGCTGTTTTTT; CDR3 protein: CASSNPDWGPDTGELFF
J gene: TRBJ2-5; D gene: TRBD2; V gene: TRBV7-3; clone size: few; CDR3 DNA: TGTGCCAGCAGCTCCGGTTTGACGGGAGGGCCCGGGGAGACCCAGTACTTC; CDR3 protein: CASSSGLTGGPGETQYF
J gene: TRBJ2-2; D gene: .; V gene: TRBV4-1; clone size: few; CDR3 DNA: TGCGCCAGCAGCCACCGGTTGATGGTCCCGGGAGTTGAAACCGGGGAGCTGTTTTTT; CDR3 protein: CASSHRLMVPGVETGELFF
J gene: TRBJ1-2; D gene: TRBD1; V gene: TRBV6-6; clone size: .; CDR3 DNA: TGTGCCACCCAACAGGGGCAGAAAGGCTACACCTTC; CDR3 protein: CATQQGQKGYTF
J gene: TRBJ2-1; D gene: .; V gene: TRBV10-3; clone size: few; CDR3 DNA: TGTGCCATCAGTGAGTCGACGGACTCCCTAAGGAATGAGCAGTTCTTC; CDR3 protein: CAISESTDSLRNEQFF
J gene: TRBJ2-3; D gene: .; V gene: TRBV19; clone size: few; CDR3 DNA: TGTGCCAGTGGGGTGGGGGCTAGCACAGATACGCAGTATTTT; CDR3 protein: CASGVGASTDTQYF
J gene: TRBJ1-5; D gene: .; V gene: TRBV19; clone size: few; CDR3 DNA: TGTGCCAGTAGTATGTTTACTCCCACTAGCAATCAGCCCCAGCATTTT; CDR3 protein: CASSMFTPTSNQPQHF
J gene: TRBJ1-1; D gene: .; V gene: TRBV6-5; clone size: few; CDR3 DNA: TGTGCCAGCACCGGGGAGAACACTGAAGCTTTCTTT; CDR3 protein: CASTGENTEAFF
J gene: TRBJ2-1; D gene: .; V gene: TRBV6-5; clone size: .; CDR3 DNA: TGTGCCACCTCTCAGCGGGTTAACAATGAGCAGTTCTTC; CDR3 protein: CATSQRVNNEQFF
J gene: TRBJ1-4; D gene: .; V gene: TRBV15; clone size: .; CDR3 DNA: TGTGCCACCAGAGGAGAATTTGAAAAACTGTTTTTT; CDR3 protein: CATRGEFEKLFF
J gene: TRBJ1-1; D gene: .; V gene: TRBV6-1; clone size: .; CDR3 DNA: TGTGCCAGCGGAGCAGGGGTATTTGGCACTGAAGCTTTCTTT; CDR3 protein: CASGAGVFGTEAFF
J gene: TRBJ2-3; D gene: .; V gene: TRBV7-9; clone size: .; CDR3 DNA: TGTGCCAGCAGCCCCGGGGGAGATACGCAGTATTTT; CDR3 protein: CASSPGGDTQYF
J gene: TRBJ1-1; D gene: TRBD1; V gene: TRBV28; clone size: .; CDR3 DNA: TGTGCCAGCAGGGGGGGACAGGGGATAACTGAAGCTTTCTTT; CDR3 protein: CASRGGQGITEAFF
J gene: TRBJ1-2; D gene: .; V gene: TRBV7-9; clone size: few; CDR3 DNA: TGTGCCAGCAGCTTAGTAAACTATGGCTACACCTTC; CDR3 protein: CASSLVNYGYTF
J gene: TRBJ1-4; D gene: .; V gene: TRBV7-9; clone size: .; CDR3 DNA: TGTGCCAGCAGCTGGCTCAATGAAAAACTGTTTTTT; CDR3 protein: CASSWLNEKLFF
J gene: TRBJ1-1; D gene: .; V gene: TRBV6-5; clone size: .; CDR3 DNA: TGTGCCAGCAGTTACTCTGGCGGAGTATACACTGAAGCTTTCTTT; CDR3 protein: CASSYSGGVYTEAFF
J gene: TRBJ1-2; D gene: .; V gene: TRBV14; clone size: .; CDR3 DNA: TGTGCCAGCAGCCAATGGAGCTATGGCTACACCTTC; CDR3 protein: CASSQWSYGYTF
J gene: TRBJ1-2; D gene: TRBD1; V gene: TRBV7-6; clone size: few; CDR3 DNA: TGTGCCAGCAGCTATGACAGGGGATACGGCTACACCTTC; CDR3 protein: CASSYDRGYGYTF
J gene: TRBJ1-1; D gene: .; V gene: TRBV29-1; clone size: few; CDR3 DNA: TGCAGCGTTGGACTGCAGTTAAACACTGAAGCTTTCTTT; CDR3 protein: CSVGLQLNTEAFF
J gene: TRBJ2-7; D gene: TRBD1; V gene: TRBV5-1; clone size: .; CDR3 DNA: TGCGCCAGCAATGGGCAGGGGGCCCTCACGCAGTACTTC; CDR3 protein: CASNGQGALTQYF